This T cell receptor (beta chain) was documented in a study of T cell responses to AZD1222 COVID-19 vaccine. This CDR3 is 16 amino acids long. Germline V CDR1 and CDR2: SEHNR, FQNEAQ (reference sequence). V gave up 4 bases and J gave up 4 bases; unmatched junction bases: 5. The method was immunoSEQ multiplex PCR; TCRdb's version includes in-frame clones alone and lacks a portion of them. The table includes 140,000 to 150,000 clones, roughly four fifths detected once. Notes on this clone: Its antigen is as yet unknown.

Study conclusions and caveats: Sampling that yielded the repertoires occurred only after the peak T cell response. Most donors were white British and more were female, and clonal diversity was possibly underestimated.

Here the sequenced sample was peripheral blood, taken on day 0 of MenACWY control vaccination. J is TRBJ2-3 and V is TRBV7-9, with 13 bases matching TRBD2. The sequence came from an adult in good health. The CDR3 reads CASSSQGTSGADTQYF. In DNA form, the CDR3 reads TGTGCCAGCAGCTCGCAGGGGACTAGCGGGGCAGATACGCAGTATTTT.